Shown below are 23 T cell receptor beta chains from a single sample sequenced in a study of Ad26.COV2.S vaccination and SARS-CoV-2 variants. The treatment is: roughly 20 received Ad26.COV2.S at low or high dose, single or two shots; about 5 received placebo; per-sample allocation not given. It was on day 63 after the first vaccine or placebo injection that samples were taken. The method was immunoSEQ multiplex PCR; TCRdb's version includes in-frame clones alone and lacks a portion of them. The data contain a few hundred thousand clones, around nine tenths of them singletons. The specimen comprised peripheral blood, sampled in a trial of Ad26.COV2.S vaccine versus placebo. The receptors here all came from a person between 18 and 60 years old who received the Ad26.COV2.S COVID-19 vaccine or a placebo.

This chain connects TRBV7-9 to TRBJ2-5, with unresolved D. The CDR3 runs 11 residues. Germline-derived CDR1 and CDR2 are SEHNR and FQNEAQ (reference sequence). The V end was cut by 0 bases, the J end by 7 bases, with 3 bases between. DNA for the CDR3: TGTGCCAGCAGCTTAGCTGGGACCCAGTACTTC. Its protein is CASSLAGTQYF.

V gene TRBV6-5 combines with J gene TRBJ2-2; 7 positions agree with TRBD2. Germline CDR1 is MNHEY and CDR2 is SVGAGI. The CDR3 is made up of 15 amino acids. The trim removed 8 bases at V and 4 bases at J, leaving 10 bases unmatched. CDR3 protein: CASGPSGGSTGELFF. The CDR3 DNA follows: TGTGCCAGCGGACCTAGCGGAGGATCCACCGGGGAGCTGTTTTTT.

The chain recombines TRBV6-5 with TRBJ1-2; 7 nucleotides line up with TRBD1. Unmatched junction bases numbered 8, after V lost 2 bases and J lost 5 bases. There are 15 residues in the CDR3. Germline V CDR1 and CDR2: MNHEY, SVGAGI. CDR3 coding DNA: TGTGCCAGCAGTTACCAGGCAGGGGGTGTATATGGCTACACCTTC. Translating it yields CASSYQAGGVYGYTF.

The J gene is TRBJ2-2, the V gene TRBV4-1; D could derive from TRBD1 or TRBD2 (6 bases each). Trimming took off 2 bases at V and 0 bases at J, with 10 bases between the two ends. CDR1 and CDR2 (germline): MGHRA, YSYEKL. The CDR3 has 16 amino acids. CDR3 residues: CASSQLGGANTGELFF. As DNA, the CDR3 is TGCGCCAGCAGCCAACTCGGGGGCGCGAACACCGGGGAGCTGTTTTTT.

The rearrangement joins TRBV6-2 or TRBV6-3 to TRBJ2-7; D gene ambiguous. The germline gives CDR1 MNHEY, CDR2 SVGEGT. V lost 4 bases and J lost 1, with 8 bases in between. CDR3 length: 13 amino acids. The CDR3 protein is CASSFHMSYEQYV. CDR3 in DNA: TGTGCCAGCAGTTTTCACATGTCCTACGAGCAGTACGTC.

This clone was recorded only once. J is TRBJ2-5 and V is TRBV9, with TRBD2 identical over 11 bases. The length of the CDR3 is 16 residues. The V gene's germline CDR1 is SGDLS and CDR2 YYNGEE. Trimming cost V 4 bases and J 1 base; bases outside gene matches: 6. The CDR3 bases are TGTGCCAGCAGCCCACGACTAGCGGGAAGCCAAGAGACCCAGTACTTC. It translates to CASSPRLAGSQETQYF.

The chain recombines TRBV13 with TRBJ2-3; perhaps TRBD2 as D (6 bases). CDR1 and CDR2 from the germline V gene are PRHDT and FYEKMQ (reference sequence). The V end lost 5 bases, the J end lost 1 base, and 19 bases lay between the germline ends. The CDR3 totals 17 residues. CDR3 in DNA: TGTGCCAGCAGCCCCCGACTGGCGGGGAGTCGCACAGATACGCAGTATTTT. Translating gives CASSPRLAGSRTDTQYF.

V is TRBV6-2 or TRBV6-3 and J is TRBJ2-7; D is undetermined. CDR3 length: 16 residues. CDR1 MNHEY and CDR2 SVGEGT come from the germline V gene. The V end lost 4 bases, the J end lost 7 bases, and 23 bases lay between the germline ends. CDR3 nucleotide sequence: TGTGCCAGCAGTTTCCTAGGCAGAGCTACCCTACGAGAGCAGTACTTC. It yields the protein CASSFLGRATLREQYF.

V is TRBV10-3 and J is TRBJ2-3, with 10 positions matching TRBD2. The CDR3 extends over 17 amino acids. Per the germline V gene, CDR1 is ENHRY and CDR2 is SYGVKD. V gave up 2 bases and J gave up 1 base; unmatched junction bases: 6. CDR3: CAISELSSGSGTDTQYF. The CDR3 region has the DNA TGTGCCATCAGTGAGCTTTCTAGCGGGAGTGGCACAGATACGCAGTATTTT.

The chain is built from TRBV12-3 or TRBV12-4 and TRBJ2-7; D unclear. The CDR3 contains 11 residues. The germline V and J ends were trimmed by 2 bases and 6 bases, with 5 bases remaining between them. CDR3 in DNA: TGTGCCAGCAGTTTAACTGCCGAGCAGTACGTC. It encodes CASSLTAEQYV.

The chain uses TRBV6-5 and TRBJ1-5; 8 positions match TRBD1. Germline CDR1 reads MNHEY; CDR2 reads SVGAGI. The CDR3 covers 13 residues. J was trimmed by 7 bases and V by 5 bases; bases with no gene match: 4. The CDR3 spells CASSLQGGQPQHF. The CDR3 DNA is TGTGCCAGCAGTCTACAGGGGGGGCAGCCCCAGCATTTT.

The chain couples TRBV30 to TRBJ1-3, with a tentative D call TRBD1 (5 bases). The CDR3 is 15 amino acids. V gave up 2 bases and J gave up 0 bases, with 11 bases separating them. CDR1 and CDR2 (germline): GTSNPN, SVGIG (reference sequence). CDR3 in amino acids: CAWSQQGISGNTIYF. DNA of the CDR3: TGTGCCTGGAGTCAGCAGGGCATCTCTGGAAACACCATATATTTT. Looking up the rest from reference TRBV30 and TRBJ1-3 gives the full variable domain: SQTIHQWPATLVQPVGSPLSLECTVEGTSNPNLYWYRQAAGRGLQLLFYSVGIGQISSEVPQNLSASRPQDRQFILSSKKLLLSDSGFYLCAWSQQGISGNTIYFGEGSWLTVV.

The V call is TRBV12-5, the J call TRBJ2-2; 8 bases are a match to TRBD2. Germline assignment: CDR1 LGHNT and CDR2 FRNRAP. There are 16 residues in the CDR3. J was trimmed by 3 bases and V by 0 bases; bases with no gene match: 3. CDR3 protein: CASGLVSGGYTGELFF. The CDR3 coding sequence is TGTGCTAGTGGTTTGGTTTCGGGAGGGTACACCGGGGAGCTGTTTTTT.

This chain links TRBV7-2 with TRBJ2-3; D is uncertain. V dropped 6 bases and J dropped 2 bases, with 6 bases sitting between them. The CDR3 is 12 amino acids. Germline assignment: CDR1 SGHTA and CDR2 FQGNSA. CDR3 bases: TGTGCCAGCAGGAAAGACACAGATACGCAGTATTTT. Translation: CASRKDTDTQYF.

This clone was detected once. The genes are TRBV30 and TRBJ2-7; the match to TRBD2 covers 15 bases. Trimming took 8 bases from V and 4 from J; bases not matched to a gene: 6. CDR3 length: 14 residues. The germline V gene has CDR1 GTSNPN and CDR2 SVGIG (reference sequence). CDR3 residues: CAGTSGGQGYEQYF. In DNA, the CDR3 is TGTGCCGGGACTAGCGGGGGGCAGGGGTACGAGCAGTACTTC.

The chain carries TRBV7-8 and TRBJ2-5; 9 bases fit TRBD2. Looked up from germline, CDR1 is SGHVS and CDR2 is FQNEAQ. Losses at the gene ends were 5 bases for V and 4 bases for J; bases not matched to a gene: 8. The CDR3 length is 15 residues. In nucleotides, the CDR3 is TGTGCCAGCAGCCTACGGGAGACTAGCGGAGAGACCCAGTACTTC. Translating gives CASSLRETSGETQYF.

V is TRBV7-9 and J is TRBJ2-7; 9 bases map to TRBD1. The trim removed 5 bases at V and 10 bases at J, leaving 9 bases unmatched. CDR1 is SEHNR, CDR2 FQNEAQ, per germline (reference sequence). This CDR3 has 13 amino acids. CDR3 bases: TGTGCCAGCAGCCGGGACAGGGAACGGGAACAGTACTTC. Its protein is CASSRDREREQYF.

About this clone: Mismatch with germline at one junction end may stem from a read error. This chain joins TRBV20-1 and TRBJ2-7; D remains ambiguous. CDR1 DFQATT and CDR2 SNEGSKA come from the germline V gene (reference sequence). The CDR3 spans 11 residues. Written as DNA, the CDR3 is TGCAGTGCTGGAGAGTCCTACGAGCAGTACTTC. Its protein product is CSAGESYEQYF.

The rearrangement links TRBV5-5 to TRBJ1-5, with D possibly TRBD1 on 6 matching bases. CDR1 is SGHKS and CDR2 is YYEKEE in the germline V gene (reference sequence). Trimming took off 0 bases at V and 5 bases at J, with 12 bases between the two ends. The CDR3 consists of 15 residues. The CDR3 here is CASSLGGGAYQPQHF. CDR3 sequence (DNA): TGTGCCAGCAGCTTGGGTGGGGGGGCATATCAGCCCCAGCATTTT.

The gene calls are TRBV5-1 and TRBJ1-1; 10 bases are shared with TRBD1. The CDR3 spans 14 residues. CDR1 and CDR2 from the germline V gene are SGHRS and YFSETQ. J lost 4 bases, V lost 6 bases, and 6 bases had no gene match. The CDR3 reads CASTRDRGGTEAFF. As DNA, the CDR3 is TGCGCCAGCACCCGGGACAGGGGAGGCACTGAAGCTTTCTTT.

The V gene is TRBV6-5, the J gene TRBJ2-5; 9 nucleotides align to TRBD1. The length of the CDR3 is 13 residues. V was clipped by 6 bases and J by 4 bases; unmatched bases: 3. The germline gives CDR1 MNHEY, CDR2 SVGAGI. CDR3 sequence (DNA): TGTGCCAGCAGGACGGGACAGGGAGAGACCCAGTACTTC. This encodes CASRTGQGETQYF.

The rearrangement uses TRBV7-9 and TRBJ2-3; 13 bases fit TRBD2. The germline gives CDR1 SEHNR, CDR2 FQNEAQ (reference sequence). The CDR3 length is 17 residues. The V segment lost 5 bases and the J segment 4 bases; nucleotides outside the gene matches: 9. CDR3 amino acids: CASSTRTGTSGADTQYF. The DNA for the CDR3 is TGTGCCAGCAGCACTCGAACAGGGACTAGCGGGGCAGATACGCAGTATTTT.

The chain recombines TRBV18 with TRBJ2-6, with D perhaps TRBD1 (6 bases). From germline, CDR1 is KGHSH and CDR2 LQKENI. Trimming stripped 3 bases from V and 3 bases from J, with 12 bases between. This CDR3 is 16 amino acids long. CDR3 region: CASSPQGGGGANVLTF. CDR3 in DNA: TGTGCCAGCTCACCTCAAGGGGGTGGTGGGGCCAACGTCCTGACTTTC.